Following are 8 T cell receptor beta chains from one sample sequenced in a study of blood T cell repertoires in COVID-19. Assay: immunoSEQ multiplex PCR; the TCRdb copy retains only in-frame clones and omits some. The sample includes 250,000 to 350,000 clones, 87% of them seen just once. The sample consisted of PBMCs or T cells enriched from blood (not recorded which). These TCRs come from a young woman who had recovered from COVID-19.

J is TRBJ1-2 and V is TRBV7-9; possibly TRBD1 for D (6 bases). The CDR3 runs to 15 residues. Germline loops: CDR1 SEHNR, CDR2 FQNEAQ (reference sequence). V was pared by 1 base and J by 8 bases, with 17 bases between. For the CDR3, the DNA is TGTGCCAGCAGCTTAGACGGGGGGCTCGGACGAGGCTACACCTTC. This translates into CASSLDGGLGRGYTF.

This clone was seen just once. V and J are TRBV5-4 and TRBJ1-4, with D tentatively TRBD1 (5 bases). Germline CDR1 reads SGHNT; CDR2 reads YYREEE (reference sequence). The CDR3 sequence is 15 residues long. Trimming pared 0 bases from V and 7 bases from J, leaving 13 bases between. This CDR3 is CASSLAGGNGEKLFF. DNA for the CDR3: TGTGCCAGCAGCTTGGCCGGGGGGAACGGTGAAAAACTGTTTTTT.

J is TRBJ2-2 and V is TRBV10-3, with a tentative D call TRBD1 (6 bases). V lost 2 bases and J 3 bases, leaving 13 bases between the germline ends. Germline assignment: CDR1 ENHRY and CDR2 SYGVKD. There are 16 residues in the CDR3. CDR3 DNA sequence: TGTGCCATCAGTGAGCCAGGGGCGGGTGACACCGGGGAGCTGTTTTTT. Translation gives CAISEPGAGDTGELFF.

The V and J genes are TRBV4-3 and TRBJ1-5; D uncertain. V shed 1 base and J shed 9 bases, with 10 bases lying between them. The germline CDR1 and CDR2 sequences are LGHNA and YSLEER. This CDR3 is built from 13 residues. The CDR3 nucleotides are TGCGCCAGCAGCCAAGTTTATTCTCGGCCCCAGCATTTT. Translation: CASSQVYSRPQHF.

A single count supports this clone. CDR3 in DNA: TGTGCCAGCAGTTTCGGGGGACCCTCCTACGAGCAGTACTTC. The encoded protein is CASSFGGPSYEQYF. J is TRBJ2-7 and V is TRBV27; perhaps TRBD2 as D (6 bases). The CDR3 runs to 14 residues. CDR1 and CDR2 from the germline V gene are MNHEY and SMNVEV (reference sequence). V was clipped by 3 bases and J by 0 bases, with 9 bases between them.

This chain uses TRBV27 with TRBJ1-2, with D unresolved. CDR3 length: 11 residues. The germline CDR1 and CDR2 sequences are MNHEY and SMNVEV (reference sequence). Trimming cost V 5 bases and J 8 bases, with 9 bases left between them. CDR3 sequence: CASSGPGGYTF. As DNA, the CDR3 is TGTGCCAGCAGTGGACCGGGGGGCTACACCTTC.

The rearrangement joins TRBV7-2 to TRBJ2-7; 7 nucleotides line up with TRBD1. CDR1 SGHTA and CDR2 FQGNSA come from the germline V gene. V lost 3 bases, J lost 5 bases, and 10 bases stayed unmatched. CDR3 length equals 15 residues. CDR3 amino acids: CASSLLPTGYNEQYF. For the CDR3, the DNA is TGTGCCAGCAGCTTGCTCCCGACAGGGTACAACGAGCAGTACTTC. Full variable domain (missing parts from reference TRBV7-2 and TRBJ2-7): GAGVSQSPSNKVTEKGKDVELRCDPISGHTALYWYRQSLGQGLEFLIYFQGNSAPDKSGLPSDRFSAERTGGSVSTLTIQRTQQEDSAVYLCASSLLPTGYNEQYFGPGTRLTVT.

This sequence joins TRBV7-8 and TRBJ1-5; D perhaps matches TRBD1 (6 bases). The CDR3 totals 19 residues. Germline assignment: CDR1 SGHVS and CDR2 FQNEAQ. The V end was cut by 5 bases, the J end by 0 bases, with 23 bases between. CDR3 sequence: CASSPDLGAGDLSNQPQHF. The DNA of the CDR3 is TGTGCCAGCAGCCCAGACCTCGGGGCAGGGGATCTTAGCAATCAGCCCCAGCATTTT.